This TCR beta chain came from a study of blood T cell repertoires in COVID-19. Overall study context: Samples representing acute and convalescent COVID-19 were sourced from the United States, Italy and Spain. PBMCs, B-cell-depleted T cells, or T cells were the source of the cDNA or gDNA that made up the material.

Original methodology: Amplification from reference gene primers served as the basis for estimated nucleated cell counts. Only in-frame clones appear in the TCRdb table, and some are missing; sequencing was by immunoSEQ multiplex PCR. That table gives V, J and clone size, and the DNA gave D and trimming. This table has some 94,000 clones, 80% to 90% appearing once. The CDR3 is 14 residues long. V was clipped by 0 bases and J by 2 bases, with 5 bases between them. Germline V gene data show CDR1 as SGHNT and CDR2 as YYREEE (reference sequence). The chain has TRBV5-4 and TRBJ1-4; D is ambiguous. The sample taken for sequencing was peripheral blood. The receptor was isolated from a human donor in a cohort sampled during active COVID-19. The CDR3 reads CASSLAGTNEKLFF. CDR3 sequence (DNA): TGTGCCAGCAGCTTGGCAGGCACTAATGAAAAACTGTTTTTT.